The clone carrying this T cell receptor beta chain was detected only a few times. Each sample had at least 6.5 million PBMCs isolated. This specimen comes from a study of blood T cells in healthy people across ages. Primed by a sample-barcoded 5' primer and a J-beta primer mix, a second PCR proceeded for roughly 7 to 12 cycles. TCRdb redid the calling of the 5' RACE reads with MiXCR, one entry per CDR3 protein. This sample has under 1,100,000 distinct CDR3 sequences, with 20% to 25% found just once. Germline V gene data show CDR1 as ENHRY and CDR2 as SYGVKD. V lost 4 bases to trimming and J lost 8 bases, with 11 bases between them. The CDR3 covers 12 residues. A further study also used this sample, focusing on T cells of mothers and their children.

The sequenced sample was blood. The chain couples TRBV10-3 to TRBJ1-2; D not resolved. The sequence derives from a girl aged 2-10 years in good health. The CDR3 reads CAISAAGEGYTF. In DNA form, the CDR3 reads TGTGCCATCAGTGCTGCGGGAGAGGGCTACACCTTC.